What follows is one T cell receptor (beta chain) and its context. Its target is unknown. Specified time point: sample taken at primary tumor resection. Researchers sequenced whole RNA taken from tumor, nontumor lung or frozen PBMC without sorting. There were some 76 donors, all of them untreated patients with early-stage non-small cell lung cancer. This specimen belongs to a study of spatial heterogeneity in lung cancer. Study information: Raw sequencing reads included, on average, more than 8.5 appearances of each unique TCR and UMI combination. Study results and limitations: Ubiquitous expanded tumor TCRs appeared in blood more at resection than follow-up.

Every molecule of TCR cDNA had its own unique molecular identifier. One entry per CDR3 protein, called by TCRdb with MiXCR from the 5' RACE reads. The table records about 82,000 distinct CDR3 sequences, about 12% of them present only once. Germline V gene data show CDR1 as MNHEY and CDR2 as SVGEGT. The CDR3 extends over 14 amino acids. V lost 2 bases to trimming and J lost 0 bases, with 8 bases between them. The genes are TRBV6-2 or TRBV6-3 and TRBJ2-7; D call uncertain. The sample here was PBMCs, taken at surgery. The origin of this receptor is a male donor with early-stage non-small cell lung cancer. The CDR3 region has the DNA TGTGCCAGCAGTTACGTCGGCCTCTCCTACGAGCAGTACTTC. Translation gives CASSYVGLSYEQYF.